One and the same sample provided the 24 T cell receptor beta chains below, sequenced in a study of blood T cell repertoires in COVID-19. Profiled with immunoSEQ multiplex PCR; TCRdb holds only in-frame clones, not every one. The profile shows about 95,000 clones, about four fifths of them singletons. The sample comprised peripheral blood. Receptors were obtained from a man older than 75 with COVID-19, enrolled during active disease.

The V gene is TRBV19, the J gene TRBJ2-1; D call uncertain. The germline CDR1 and CDR2 sequences are LNHDA and SQIVND (reference sequence). Trimming left V 2 bases short and J 0 bases short, with 14 bases between. This CDR3 comprises 17 residues. CDR3 nucleotides: TGTGCCAGTAGTATAATGGGCAGCCTATTCTCCTACAATGAGCAGTTCTTC. Its translation: CASSIMGSLFSYNEQFF.

As DNA, the CDR3 is TGTGCCAGCTCACCATTGGGTAGGCGGGAAAATTCACCCCTCCACTTT. Translating it yields CASSPLGRRENSPLHF. The chain has TRBV18 and TRBJ1-6, with D uncertain. Trimming left V 2 bases short and J 7 bases short, with 15 bases between. This CDR3 has 16 amino acids. CDR1 and CDR2 from the germline V gene are KGHSH and LQKENI.

This chain uses TRBV6-5 with TRBJ2-3; TRBD2 is a possible D gene (6 bases). CDR1 is MNHEY, CDR2 SVGAGI, per germline. Trimming took off 6 bases at V and 1 base at J, with 14 bases between the two ends. The CDR3 has 15 residues. CDR3 coding DNA: TGTGCCAGCAGGCTTGGGACTGCGCGCACAGATACGCAGTATTTT. This translates into CASRLGTARTDTQYF.

This chain connects TRBV18 to TRBJ2-2, with D perhaps TRBD1 (5 bases). Germline CDR1 reads KGHSH; CDR2 reads LQKENI. Between the trimmed V and J ends, which lost 5 bases and 14 bases, there was a span of 21 bases. There are 14 residues in the CDR3. Here the CDR3 DNA reads TGTGCCAGCTCATCGGACGGACATATTGGTGAACTGTTTTTT. Encoded protein: CASSSDGHIGELFF. The full variable domain, completed using reference TRBV18 and TRBJ2-2, is NAGVMQNPRHLVRRRGQEARLRCSPMKGHSHVYWYRQLPEEGLKFMVYLQKENIIDESGMPKERFSAEFPKEGPSILRIQQVVRGDSAAYFCASSSDGHIGELFFGEGSRLTVL.

The V call is TRBV4-2, the J call TRBJ2-1, with 13 bases that match TRBD2. The CDR3 covers 16 residues. The germline V gene encodes CDR1 LGHNA and CDR2 YNFKEQ. Trimming cost V 2 bases and J 7 bases; bases outside gene matches: 5. In nucleotides, the CDR3 is TGTGCCAGCAGCCAATCACTAGCGGGGGGGCAGAATGAGCAGTTCTTC. Amino acids: CASSQSLAGGQNEQFF.

This clone was seen more than once but under ten times. The J gene is TRBJ1-3, the V gene TRBV5-6; D perhaps matches TRBD1 (6 bases). The CDR3 covers 17 residues. Trimming took off 4 bases at V and 3 bases at J, with 20 bases between the two ends. Germline V lookup: CDR1 SGHDT, CDR2 YYEEEE. For the CDR3, the DNA is TGTGCCAGCAGCGGGTACGGGGGGCTCTATGGTGGAAACACCATATATTTT. Amino acids: CASSGYGGLYGGNTIYF.

The rearrangement uses TRBV2 and TRBJ2-3; 8 nucleotides match TRBD2. V lost 6 bases to trimming and J lost 0 bases; unmatched junction nucleotides: 11. The CDR3 covers 17 residues. The germline V gene has CDR1 SNHLY and CDR2 FYNNEI. The CDR3 DNA reads TGTGCCAGCAGCGGCGCCCCGACTAGCGAAAGCACAGATACGCAGTATTTT. This sequence encodes CASSGAPTSESTDTQYF.

The chain carries TRBV19 and TRBJ1-3, with TRBD1 matching 7 bases. Germline CDR1 LNHDA, CDR2 SQIVND (reference sequence). With 6 bases clipped from V and 0 bases from J, the junction kept 8 bases outside the gene matches. CDR3 length equals 16 residues. The CDR3 sequence: CASRSGTVRSGNTIYF. CDR3 DNA sequence: TGTGCCAGTAGATCCGGGACAGTCCGCTCTGGAAACACCATATATTTT.

The J gene is TRBJ2-2, the V gene TRBV10-3; D is possibly TRBD1 (5 bases). The CDR3 is 15 amino acids. V shed 2 bases and J shed 6 bases, with 13 bases lying between them. CDR1 ENHRY and CDR2 SYGVKD come from the germline V gene. As DNA, the CDR3 is TGTGCCATCAGTGAGGGAGTCAGGGTCCCCGGGGAGCTGTTTTTT. It specifies CAISEGVRVPGELFF.

V usage is TRBV12-3 or TRBV12-4 and J usage is TRBJ2-3; D not resolved. The CDR3 is 13 amino acids. The V and J ends lost 3 bases and 0 bases respectively, with 4 bases between them. The CDR3, as DNA: TGTGCCAGCAGTTTTCGTAGCACAGATACGCAGTATTTT. It codes for CASSFRSTDTQYF.

The chain employs TRBV6-5 and TRBJ2-3; the match to TRBD2 covers 13 bases. Per the germline V gene, CDR1 is MNHEY and CDR2 is SVGAGI. J was trimmed by 5 bases and V by 2 bases; bases with no gene match: 4. The CDR3 covers 16 residues. Here the CDR3 reads CASSYTSGGAQDTQYF. For the CDR3, the DNA is TGTGCCAGCAGTTACACTAGCGGGGGGGCCCAAGATACGCAGTATTTT.

This CDR3 is CAGSTGNGANVLTF. Here the CDR3 DNA reads TGTGCCGGCTCTACAGGTAATGGGGCCAACGTCCTGACTTTC. The chain uses TRBV19 and TRBJ2-6; D might be TRBD1 (5 bases). Trimming stripped 11 bases from V and 3 bases from J, with 14 bases between. From germline, CDR1 is LNHDA and CDR2 SQIVND (reference sequence). The CDR3 runs to 14 residues.

This clone was picked up a small number of times. This rearrangement joins TRBV30 to TRBJ1-2; D uncertain. The V end lost 1 base, the J end lost 7 bases, and 10 bases lay between the germline ends. The CDR3 extends over 12 amino acids. In germline, CDR1 is GTSNPN, CDR2 SVGIG (reference sequence). The CDR3 region is CAWSGLQFGYTF. The CDR3 DNA is TGTGCCTGGAGTGGGTTACAATTTGGCTACACCTTC.

This chain connects TRBV7-8 to TRBJ2-1; TRBD1 matches 7 bases. V gave up 5 bases and J gave up 4 bases; unmatched junction bases: 8. CDR1 is SGHVS, CDR2 FQNEAQ, per germline. This CDR3 is built from 15 residues. DNA for the CDR3: TGTGCCAGCAGCAAGGACAGGAGCCTGTACAATGAGCAGTTCTTC. The encoded protein is CASSKDRSLYNEQFF.

V and J are TRBV6-5 and TRBJ1-2; D call uncertain. CDR1 is MNHEY and CDR2 is SVGAGI in the germline V gene. Trimming took off 5 bases at V and 7 bases at J, with 14 bases between the two ends. This CDR3 is built from 13 residues. The CDR3 DNA sequence: TGTGCCAGCAGTACCACAGCTTCTGGTGGCTACACCTTC. Translated, it gives CASSTTASGGYTF.

This sequence joins TRBV2 and TRBJ1-5; a weak D match, TRBD1 (5 bases). The CDR3 sequence is 16 residues long. Germline V lookup: CDR1 SNHLY, CDR2 FYNNEI. V lost 1 base and J 2 bases, leaving 12 bases between the germline ends. The CDR3 DNA sequence: TGTGCCAGCAGTGAAGGTCGTACAGGTCGCAATCAGCCCCAGCATTTT. It specifies CASSEGRTGRNQPQHF.

J is TRBJ2-3 and V is TRBV6-2 or TRBV6-3, with 7 bases matching TRBD1. CDR1 is MNHEY, CDR2 SVGEGT, per germline. The trim removed 0 bases at V and 4 bases at J, leaving 4 bases unmatched. The CDR3 sequence is 15 residues long. The CDR3 sequence: CASSYSRTGSDTQYF. The CDR3 nucleotides read TGTGCCAGCAGTTACTCGAGGACAGGTTCAGATACGCAGTATTTT.

With regard to this clone: Other nucleotide sequences from this sample produce the same CDR3. The chain couples TRBV7-2 to TRBJ1-5, with 8 bases fitting TRBD1. V shed 2 bases, J shed 4 bases, and the junction held 7 bases outside the gene matches. CDR3 size: 16 residues. Germline V gene sequence: CDR1 SGHTA, CDR2 FQGNSA. This chain's CDR3 is CASSLNGQGLNQPQHF. The CDR3 bases are TGTGCCAGCAGCTTAAACGGACAGGGCCTAAATCAGCCCCAGCATTTT.

V is TRBV30 and J is TRBJ2-5, with 7 bases identical to TRBD1. This CDR3 has 14 residues. The V and J ends lost 5 bases and 2 bases, in that order; junction bases with no gene match: 8. Per germline, CDR1 GTSNPN and CDR2 SVGIG (reference sequence). CDR3 DNA: TGTGCCTGGTCTTTAACGGGACAGCAAGAGACCCAGTACTTC. This translates into CAWSLTGQQETQYF.

V gene TRBV5-1 combines with J gene TRBJ1-3; D perhaps matches TRBD1 (5 bases). With 0 bases removed from V and 2 bases from J, the gap between germline ends came to 12 bases. Germline V gene sequence: CDR1 SGHRS, CDR2 YFSETQ. CDR3 length equals 16 residues. CDR3 protein: CASSLGGSNAGNTIYF. The CDR3 DNA sequence: TGCGCCAGCAGCTTGGGGGGCAGTAACGCTGGAAACACCATATATTTT.

The chain employs TRBV4-3 and TRBJ1-5; D unresolved. This CDR3 comprises 16 residues. Trimming cost V 0 bases and J 0 bases, with 9 bases left between them. Germline V lookup: CDR1 LGHNA, CDR2 YSLEER. The CDR3 DNA is TGCGCCAGCAGCCAAGATCACGGTTTTAGCAATCAGCCCCAGCATTTT. Translating gives CASSQDHGFSNQPQHF.

Here the CDR3 reads CASSEALAGDYEQYF. The CDR3 DNA follows: TGTGCCAGCAGTGAAGCGCTAGCGGGAGACTACGAGCAGTACTTC. V is TRBV6-1 and J is TRBJ2-7; TRBD2 aligns across 10 bases. CDR1 is MNHNS and CDR2 is SASEGT in the germline V gene. The CDR3 extends over 15 amino acids. With V trimmed by 0 bases and J by 3 bases, 2 bases remained unmatched.

This clone occurred once. This chain uses TRBV5-1 with TRBJ2-1; 7 positions agree with TRBD2. The germline V gene has CDR1 SGHRS and CDR2 YFSETQ. The junction had 8 bases not matched to a gene; V was cut back by 0 bases and J by 8 bases. This CDR3 contains 15 residues. CDR3: CASSLASSGIDEQFF. CDR3 DNA sequence: TGCGCCAGCAGCTTGGCGTCTAGCGGAATCGATGAGCAGTTCTTC.

The chain uses TRBV9 and TRBJ1-6; D possibly corresponds to TRBD1 (5 bases). The V end was cut by 3 bases, the J end by 7 bases, with 14 bases between. CDR1 and CDR2 from the germline V gene are SGDLS and YYNGEE. The CDR3 spans 15 residues. The CDR3 coding sequence is TGTGCCAGCAGCGCCAGTTCGACAGAAAATTCACCCCTCCACTTT. As protein: CASSASSTENSPLHF.